Below, 25 T cell receptor beta chains from the same sample are listed, as sequenced in a study of shared clonotypes between healthy human individuals. Profiling relied on immunoSEQ multiplex PCR, and the TCRdb table lists in-frame clones only, not all of them. In the table there are 2 million to 3 million clones, roughly 93% of which are singletons. Sequencing input: naive CD4+ T cells from PBMCs. Subset specified: CD45RA+ positively selected. These receptors all come from a man younger than 35 in good health. Some clones in this sample may be carry-over from other donors' samples.

This rearrangement joins TRBV30 to TRBJ1-5; no definite D call. CDR3 length: 15 amino acids. Trimming cost V 0 bases and J 3 bases, with 12 bases left between them. The germline V gene has CDR1 GTSNPN and CDR2 SVGIG (reference sequence). The CDR3 protein is CAWSVQQSYNQPQHF. In DNA form, the CDR3 reads TGTGCCTGGAGTGTACAACAGAGTTACAATCAGCCCCAGCATTTT. Variable domain in full (rest from reference TRBV30 and TRBJ1-5): SQTIHQWPATLVQPVGSPLSLECTVEGTSNPNLYWYRQAAGRGLQLLFYSVGIGQISSEVPQNLSASRPQDRQFILSSKKLLLSDSGFYLCAWSVQQSYNQPQHFGDGTRLSIL.

The rearrangement links TRBV4-3 to TRBJ1-6; D gene uncertain. Trimming took off 0 bases at V and 11 bases at J, with 14 bases between the two ends. The CDR3 has 15 residues. Per the germline V gene, CDR1 is LGHNA and CDR2 is YSLEER. For the CDR3, the DNA is TGCGCCAGCAGCCAAGAAGGAGGGCGTGTTCCACCCCTCCACTTT. It yields the protein CASSQEGGRVPPLHF.

DNA for the CDR3: TGTGCCAGCACCGCGGGACAGCTCCAAGAGACCCAGTACTTC. Amino acids: CASTAGQLQETQYF. The V gene is TRBV28, the J gene TRBJ2-5; D may be TRBD1 (7 bases). Germline assignment: CDR1 MDHEN and CDR2 SYDVKM. Trimming cost V 7 bases and J 1 base, with 13 bases left between them. This CDR3 is built from 14 residues.

The chain combines TRBV6-5 with TRBJ2-3, with D perhaps TRBD2 (7 bases). The germline V and J ends were trimmed by 7 bases and 5 bases, with 19 bases remaining between them. This CDR3 has 15 amino acids. Germline CDR1 reads MNHEY; CDR2 reads SVGAGI. CDR3 DNA: TGTGCCAGCACCCGGGGGGCGGGAACGGTAGATACGCAGTATTTT. This encodes CASTRGAGTVDTQYF.

The genes are TRBV6-5 and TRBJ1-5; TRBD1 aligns across 7 bases. Germline CDR1 reads MNHEY; CDR2 reads SVGAGI. V lost 9 bases and J lost 6; bases outside the gene matches: 8. The CDR3 is 13 amino acids. CDR3 coding DNA: TGTGCCAGGGAAACAGGGGTGGTTCAGCCCCAGCATTTT. Translation: CARETGVVQPQHF.

In the case of this clone: Other DNA sequences in the sample encode the same CDR3. The CDR3 here is CASSPGGGTDTQYF. The DNA for the CDR3 is TGTGCCAGCAGCCCTGGGGGGGGAACAGATACGCAGTATTTT. The chain carries TRBV11-2 and TRBJ2-3; 7 bases fit TRBD2. The germline CDR1 and CDR2 sequences are SGHAT and FQNNGV. The CDR3 covers 14 residues. Trimming took 5 bases from V and 3 from J; bases not matched to a gene: 5.

This chain joins TRBV5-1 and TRBJ2-1, with 9 bases matching TRBD2. V shed 0 bases and J 5 bases; nucleotides not matched to a gene: 6. CDR1 and CDR2 from the germline V gene are SGHRS and YFSETQ. This CDR3 is built from 16 residues. The DNA of the CDR3 is TGCGCCAGCAGCTTGGATCCTAGCGGGAATAACAATGAGCAGTTCTTC. Translation gives CASSLDPSGNNNEQFF.

V is TRBV5-1 and J is TRBJ2-7; D is uncertain. This CDR3 has 12 residues. The germline V gene has CDR1 SGHRS and CDR2 YFSETQ. The V gene lost 4 bases and the J gene lost 6 bases, with 11 bases spanning the gap. This chain's CDR3 is CASSMGYREQYF. The CDR3 DNA reads TGCGCCAGCAGCATGGGATATCGCGAGCAGTACTTC.

V usage is TRBV7-9 and J usage is TRBJ2-1; 10 bases are a match to TRBD1. The junction had 8 bases not matched to a gene; V was cut back by 5 bases and J by 7 bases. This CDR3 region has 15 residues. Germline V gene sequence: CDR1 SEHNR, CDR2 FQNEAQ (reference sequence). The CDR3 region is CASSQRQGALNEQFF. For the CDR3, the DNA is TGTGCCAGCAGCCAACGACAGGGGGCCCTTAATGAGCAGTTCTTC.

The V gene is TRBV5-4, the J gene TRBJ1-1, with TRBD1 matching over 8 bases. The CDR3 length is 15 residues. The germline V gene encodes CDR1 SGHNT and CDR2 YYREEE (reference sequence). J was trimmed by 1 base and V by 4 bases; bases with no gene match: 6. CDR3 loop: CASSPGTGQNTEAFF. The CDR3 DNA reads TGTGCCAGCAGCCCCGGGACAGGACAGAACACTGAAGCTTTCTTT.

The rearrangement uses TRBV19 and TRBJ2-1; no clear D. The germline V and J ends were trimmed by 2 bases and 7 bases, with 12 bases remaining between them. CDR3 length: 14 amino acids. CDR1 is LNHDA, CDR2 SQIVND, per germline (reference sequence). The CDR3 region is CASSIMDRGNEQFF. For the CDR3, the DNA is TGTGCCAGTAGTATAATGGACCGCGGTAATGAGCAGTTCTTC.

The rearrangement uses TRBV7-2 and TRBJ2-7; perhaps TRBD1 as D (6 bases). Germline-derived CDR1 and CDR2 are SGHTA and FQGNSA. The V and J ends lost 5 bases and 6 bases respectively, with 14 bases between them. The CDR3 contains 13 residues. The CDR3 DNA follows: TGTGCCAGCAGCCGGTGGGGGCGAGGCGAGCAGTACTTC. Its translation is CASSRWGRGEQYF.

The J gene is TRBJ1-5, the V gene TRBV27; perhaps TRBD1 as D (5 bases). V shed 7 bases and J shed 6 bases, with 19 bases lying between them. The CDR3 is made up of 15 amino acids. The germline V gene encodes CDR1 MNHEY and CDR2 SMNVEV (reference sequence). The CDR3 nucleotides are TGTGCCAGCAAGCCGACCCCACCGGGGGGTCAGCCCCAGCATTTT. Translated, it gives CASKPTPPGGQPQHF.

As concerns this clone: This sample also contains other DNA sequences that code for the same CDR3. V usage is TRBV7-2 and J usage is TRBJ2-3; D is ambiguous. Trimming shortened V by 3 bases and J by 1 base, and 5 bases separated the two germline ends. Germline lookup yields CDR1 SGHTA and CDR2 FQGNSA. CDR3 length: 13 residues. CDR3 DNA: TGTGCCAGCAGCTTGATCCGCACAGATACGCAGTATTTT. Translating it yields CASSLIRTDTQYF.

The rearrangement uses TRBV18 and TRBJ2-1; 9 bases map to TRBD2. The CDR3 runs 16 residues. J gave up 4 bases and V 3 bases, and 7 bases lay outside the gene matches. Germline V lookup: CDR1 KGHSH, CDR2 LQKENI. The DNA for the CDR3 is TGTGCCAGCTCACCTATCGGACTAGCGACTTACAATGAGCAGTTCTTC. Translating gives CASSPIGLATYNEQFF.

The J gene is TRBJ2-7, the V gene TRBV5-5; weak D call: TRBD2 (5 bases). The CDR3 is 13 amino acids. Germline CDR1 and CDR2: SGHKS and YYEKEE (reference sequence). The V gene lost 1 base and the J gene lost 3 bases, with 8 bases spanning the gap. The CDR3, as DNA: TGTGCCAGCAGCTTGATAGGGAGCTACGAGCAGTACTTC. Amino acid sequence: CASSLIGSYEQYF.

This clone was found once. The rearrangement uses TRBV2 and TRBJ2-1, with TRBD1 as a possible D gene (6 bases). The CDR3 consists of 14 residues. V was shortened by 8 bases and J by 2 bases, with 13 bases between the two germline ends. Germline CDR1 SNHLY, CDR2 FYNNEI. The CDR3 reads CASARQAAYNEQFF. CDR3 DNA sequence: TGTGCCAGCGCCAGACAGGCAGCCTACAATGAGCAGTTCTTC. Drawing the rest from reference TRBV2 and TRBJ2-1, the complete variable domain is EPEVTQTPSHQVTQMGQEVILRCVPISNHLYFYWYRQILGQKVEFLVSFYNNEISEKSEIFDDQFSVERPDGSNFTLKIRSTKLEDSAMYFCASARQAAYNEQFFGPGTRLTVL.

The V gene is TRBV7-2, the J gene TRBJ1-2; the D is unclear. V was cut by 3 bases and J by 6 bases, with 8 bases left in between. Looked up from germline, CDR1 is SGHTA and CDR2 is FQGNSA. The CDR3 is 12 amino acids. DNA for the CDR3: TGTGCCAGCAGCTTTATCCGGGATGGCTACACCTTC. This gives the protein CASSFIRDGYTF.

V and J are TRBV19 and TRBJ2-7, with D tentatively TRBD1 (6 bases). Trimming cost V 2 bases and J 3 bases, with 11 bases left between them. CDR3 length equals 14 residues. The germline V gene has CDR1 LNHDA and CDR2 SQIVND (reference sequence). For the CDR3, the DNA is TGTGCCAGTAGTATACTCCCAGGGGACTACGAGCAGTACTTC. Translating gives CASSILPGDYEQYF.

The rearrangement uses TRBV5-8 and TRBJ2-3; 10 nucleotides align to TRBD1. Unmatched junction bases numbered 3, after V lost 0 bases and J lost 5 bases. Germline CDR1 is SGHTS and CDR2 is YDEGEE. CDR3 size: 15 residues. The CDR3 region is CASSLEGQGIDTQYF. As DNA, the CDR3 is TGTGCCAGCAGCTTGGAGGGACAGGGGATAGATACGCAGTATTTT.

The chain links TRBV28 to TRBJ1-2; D uncertain. Trimming took off 3 bases at V and 1 base at J, with 9 bases between the two ends. Germline CDR1 MDHEN, CDR2 SYDVKM. The CDR3 is 14 amino acids. The CDR3, as DNA: TGTGCCAGCAGTTTGGAACAGATTAACTATGGCTACACCTTC. Translated: CASSLEQINYGYTF.

This chain links TRBV18 with TRBJ1-1; no firm D call. Trimming took off 0 bases at V and 1 base at J, with 12 bases between the two ends. The CDR3 extends over 16 amino acids. Germline assignment: CDR1 KGHSH and CDR2 LQKENI. CDR3 sequence reads: CASSPPSRRKNTEAFF. The CDR3 coding sequence is TGTGCCAGCTCACCACCCTCGAGAAGGAAGAACACTGAAGCTTTCTTT. The variable domain in full, completed from reference TRBV18 and TRBJ1-1, reads NAGVMQNPRHLVRRRGQEARLRCSPMKGHSHVYWYRQLPEEGLKFMVYLQKENIIDESGMPKERFSAEFPKEGPSILRIQQVVRGDSAAYFCASSPPSRRKNTEAFFGQGTRLTVV.

This chain connects TRBV6-5 to TRBJ1-1; D unclear. Looked up from germline, CDR1 is MNHEY and CDR2 is SVGAGI. V lost 7 bases to trimming and J lost 6 bases, with 15 bases between them. This CDR3 has 13 residues. The CDR3 protein is CASIKGVGAEAFF. In DNA form, the CDR3 reads TGTGCCAGCATAAAGGGTGTTGGTGCTGAAGCTTTCTTT.

The chain carries TRBV5-1 and TRBJ1-4; perhaps TRBD1 as D (5 bases). Germline CDR1 reads SGHRS; CDR2 reads YFSETQ. V shed 5 bases and J shed 8 bases, with 19 bases lying between them. This CDR3 spans 15 amino acids. The CDR3 DNA sequence: TGCGCCAGCAGGTTGACGGGGACTTTAGGGGAAAAACTGTTTTTT. Amino acids: CASRLTGTLGEKLFF.

The CDR3 bases are TGCGCCAGCAGCCTGGGACAGGCTGCAACTAATGAAAAACTGTTTTTT. This translates into CASSLGQAATNEKLFF. The J gene is TRBJ1-4, the V gene TRBV23-1; 8 bases fit TRBD1. TRBV23-1 is labeled an ORF, and its function is uncertain. This CDR3 region has 16 residues. The ends lost 6 bases at V and 0 bases at J; junction bases unmatched: 6.